This TCR beta chain was captured by sequencing in a study of blood T cell repertoires in COVID-19. Overall study context: The cDNA or gDNA used as material had been derived from T cells, B-cell-depleted T cells, or PBMCs.

The V segment lost 0 bases and the J segment 1 base; nucleotides outside the gene matches: 2. This CDR3 spans 15 amino acids. Per the germline V gene, CDR1 is SGHRS and CDR2 is YFSETQ. Assay used: immunoSEQ multiplex PCR; TCRdb lists only in-frame clones, some missing. The table shows some 120,000 clones, with about 83% occurring only once. Remarks on this clone: The same CDR3 can be traced to other DNA sequences in this sample.

V is TRBV5-1 and J is TRBJ2-3, with TRBD1 identical over 7 bases. The specimen was peripheral blood. The sequence derives from a man in his sixties with acute or convalescent COVID-19. The CDR3 DNA reads TGCGCCAGCAGCTTGGGGCAGGGGGGCACAGATACGCAGTATTTT. It yields the protein CASSLGQGGTDTQYF.